This T cell receptor beta chain stems from a study of T-cell reconstitution after alpha-beta-depleted transplantation in children. It was with unique molecular identifiers that the TCRbeta library was prepared. Using its own MiXCR run on the PCR reads, TCRdb lists one record per CDR3 protein. Among fewer than 750,000 distinct CDR3 sequences, 23% were seen once, and the ten largest hold about 14%. Trimming left V 3 bases short and J 4 bases short, with 19 bases between. Per the germline V gene, CDR1 is LGHNA and CDR2 is YSLEER. The CDR3 sequence is 16 residues long. Sequenced here: PBMCs, mostly from graft donor cells, sampled 360 days after TCRalphabeta/CD19-depleted stem cell transplant. The TCR comes from a boy under two years old who had a stem cell transplant for acute myeloid leukemia, so the T cells may come from the graft donor. The gene calls are TRBV4-3 and TRBJ2-7; D is perhaps TRBD2 (6 bases). CDR3 nucleotides: TGCGCCAGCAGCCAGAGTGCGTCGGGACTCATATACGAGCAGTACTTC. Protein: CASSQSASGLIYEQYF.